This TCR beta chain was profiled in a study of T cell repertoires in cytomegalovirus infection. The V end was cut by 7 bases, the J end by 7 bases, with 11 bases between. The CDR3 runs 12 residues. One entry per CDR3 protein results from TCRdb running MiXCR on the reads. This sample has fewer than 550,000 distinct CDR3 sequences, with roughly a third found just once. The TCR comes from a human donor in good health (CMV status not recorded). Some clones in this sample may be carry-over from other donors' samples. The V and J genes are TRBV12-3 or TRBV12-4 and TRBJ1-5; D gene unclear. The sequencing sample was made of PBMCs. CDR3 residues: CASTLGSQPQHF. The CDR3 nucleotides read TGTGCCAGCACCCTGGGGAGCCAGCCCCAGCATTTT.